This TCR beta chain was obtained from a study of CD8+ T cells in alopecia areata (dated by TCRdb to 2016 to 2019). Looking at the study overall: The treated patients took part in an open-label pilot trial in which moderate-to-severe alopecia areata was treated with oral tofacitinib at 5 to 10 mg twice daily. Tofacitinib was given for 6 to 18 months, followed by 6 months of follow-up off drug to assess delayed response and recurrence. Disease severity in treated patients was measured with the SALT score, which quantifies the percentage of affected scalp surface area. To study T cell clonal expansion in alopecia areata, the researchers applied high-throughput TCRbeta sequencing to both the C3H/HeJ mouse model and human patients. In humans, TCRbeta sequencing was performed on scalp tissue and on sorted CD4+ and CD8+ peripheral blood T cells from healthy controls and from patients with patchy or totalis/universalis alopecia areata. Biopsies were taken from tofacitinib-treated patients at baseline and again at 4 and 24 weeks into treatment, and several of those patients also had a later scalp biopsy. Clonality in the scalp was compared among normal scalp (n=4), patchy alopecia areata scalp (n=8), and alopecia totalis/universalis scalp (n=8). RNA came from the PAXgene miRNA kit for fixed scalp, the miRNeasy kit for PBMCs, and the RNeasy kit for mouse skin. TCRbeta CDR3 regions were amplified by immunoSEQ multiplex PCR with 35 Vbeta forward and 13 Jbeta reverse primers. Beyond this particular receptor, the publication reports: Tofacitinib significantly lowered scalp clonality and the number of expanded CD8+ clones among the top 100 scalp clones. During tofacitinib treatment, many expanded lesional clones remained in scalp and blood, and this persistence may partly explain relapse after treatment is stopped. Unlike mouse skin, where gammadelta T cells dominate, normal human skin contains resident alphabeta T cells that get sequenced too, which complicates analysis of the scalp TCR repertoire. The treated cohort was small, with a single nonresponder, so links between baseline CD8+ expansion and response need larger studies. Compared with normal scalp, lesional scalp, particularly in alopecia totalis/universalis, had higher clonality and more expanded CD8+ clones, which suggests antigenic drive. Compared with mice, TCR sequences shared between patients were less clear, possibly partly because of HLA diversity across the patient population.

On this clone: Its specific antigen is unknown. Base qualities are missing; no much larger clone stands one base away.

The sample's time point label, decoded: 4 weeks on oral tofacitinib. Per the publication, the treatment or condition label means: oral pan-JAK inhibitor, 5-10 mg twice daily. Lesional scalp punch biopsies and peripheral blood were collected from alopecia areata patients. After PBMCs were isolated by density centrifugation and stained for CD3, CD4 and CD8, a FACSAria was used to sort CD4+ and CD8+ T cells. The library was produced with the immunoSEQ multiplex PCR assay. RNA was extracted from all samples and reverse transcribed into cDNA as template for TCR sequencing. SuperScript III was used to make first-strand cDNA, primed with a 2:1 mix of oligo-dT and random hexamers. A synthetic immune receptor repertoire was used to measure amplification bias, and any remaining bias was corrected computationally. As for the authors' bioinformatics: After raw reads were preprocessed to remove errors, the CDR3 was defined following IMGT conventions as running from the conserved cysteine to phenylalanine. Clonality was computed by normalizing Shannon entropy by log2 of the number of productive unique TCRs and subtracting the result from 1. Whether scalp clones were CD4 or CD8 was inferred by matching scalp TCRbeta sequences against CD4 and CD8 repertoires sorted from blood. TCRdb took over this immuneACCESS table, retaining in-frame rearrangements with V and J assigned. Such tables are incomplete; in checked studies, under half of the missing clones stem from an unresolved V gene, and the remainder is unexplained. V, J and clone size reflect that table, while D and trimming were determined from the DNA. For this sample there are approximately 140,000 clones; around 82% appear just once. In total, the top ten clones hold 25% of the sample.

The receptor's source is a human donor with alopecia areata. The input for sequencing was CD8+ T cells sorted from blood, taken at week 4, from a patient treated with tofacitinib.

The CDR3 sequence is CASSLTGVGELFF. The DNA is TGCGCCAGCAGCCTTACAGGGGTCGGGGAGCTGTTTTTT. This receptor chain uses TRBV4-1 and TRBJ2-2, with 7 bases matching TRBD1. CDR1 and CDR2 are drawn from the germline V gene: MGHRA, YSYEKL. Ends trimmed: V by 4 bases, J by 7 bases; bases unmatched to a gene: 3. Including cysteine and phenylalanine, the CDR3 has 13 amino acids. The CDR3 DNA has 39 bases and is translated from base 1.